Presented here are 32 T cell receptor beta chains from one specimen sequenced in a study of identifying expanded T cells in peripheral blood. Sequenced by immunoSEQ multiplex PCR; TCRdb stores in-frame clones only, minus some. This sample has around 120,000 clones, with about 89% found just once. Specimen: blood. The receptors shown here come from a person between 18 and 69 years old in good health.

The chain employs TRBV7-2 and TRBJ1-1; perhaps TRBD1 as D (5 bases). The germline V gene encodes CDR1 SGHTA and CDR2 FQGNSA. CDR3 length: 12 residues. Trimming left V 3 bases short and J 7 bases short, with 9 bases between. The DNA of the CDR3 is TGTGCCAGCAGCTTGAGCCAGGGTGAAGCTTTCTTT. This gives the protein CASSLSQGEAFF.

V usage is TRBV27 and J usage is TRBJ2-1, with a tentative D call TRBD2 (6 bases). This CDR3 region has 15 residues. V shed 2 bases and J shed 4 bases, with 12 bases lying between them. Germline V gives CDR1 MNHEY, CDR2 SMNVEV (reference sequence). CDR3 sequence reads: CASSLRGLVYNEQFF. The CDR3 nucleotides are TGTGCCAGCAGTTTAAGGGGACTGGTTTACAATGAGCAGTTCTTC.

This chain uses TRBV7-2 with TRBJ2-1; D possibly corresponds to TRBD2 (6 bases). CDR1 is SGHTA and CDR2 is FQGNSA in the germline V gene. CDR3 length: 15 amino acids. V gave up 1 base and J gave up 8 bases, with 15 bases separating them. DNA for the CDR3: TGTGCCAGCAGCTTAGTCGGGACTCCACAGGATGAGCAGTTCTTC. Its protein is CASSLVGTPQDEQFF.

The V call is TRBV6-1, the J call TRBJ1-6; TRBD1 aligns across 12 bases. Germline V gene sequence: CDR1 MNHNS, CDR2 SASEGT. The CDR3 has 15 residues. The junction had 10 bases not matched to a gene; V was cut back by 6 bases and J by 13 bases. The CDR3, as DNA: TGTGCCAGCAGACGGGACAGGGGGCTAACTAACCCCCTCCACTTT. It yields the protein CASRRDRGLTNPLHF.

This chain uses TRBV18 with TRBJ1-2; D is unclear. The CDR3 spans 13 residues. Trimming cost V 6 bases and J 4 bases, with 12 bases left between them. Germline V lookup: CDR1 KGHSH, CDR2 LQKENI. CDR3 protein: CASSPGSVYGYTF. CDR3 nucleotide sequence: TGTGCCAGCTCGCCTGGCTCTGTCTATGGCTACACCTTC.

Of note for this clone: Other DNA sequences from this sample encode an identical CDR3 as well. The chain joins TRBV7-2 to TRBJ1-1, with a weak D call TRBD1 (5 bases). V was pared by 5 bases and J by 4 bases, with 17 bases between. From germline, CDR1 is SGHTA and CDR2 FQGNSA. CDR3 length: 15 residues. The CDR3 protein is CASSPGTGRFTEAFF. CDR3 in DNA: TGTGCCAGCAGCCCGGGGACGGGGAGATTCACTGAAGCTTTCTTT.

The chain couples TRBV7-9 to TRBJ2-3; weak D call: TRBD1 (6 bases). V dropped 6 bases and J dropped 0 bases, with 22 bases sitting between them. CDR3 length: 18 residues. Germline loops: CDR1 SEHNR, CDR2 FQNEAQ (reference sequence). CDR3 in DNA: TGTGCCAGCAGTCAACAGGGAAATCTTAAAGCTAGCACAGATACGCAGTATTTT. Amino acid sequence: CASSQQGNLKASTDTQYF.

CDR3 nucleotides: TGTGCCAGCAGTTACATCAGGGGACCCTCCTACGAGCAGTACTTC. It specifies CASSYIRGPSYEQYF. The V gene is TRBV6-5, the J gene TRBJ2-7; perhaps TRBD1 as D (6 bases). Trimming stripped 2 bases from V and 0 bases from J, with 11 bases between. This CDR3 comprises 15 residues. From germline, CDR1 is MNHEY and CDR2 SVGAGI.

The chain uses TRBV4-2 and TRBJ2-3; D uncertain. V gave up 0 bases and J gave up 4 bases, with 8 bases separating them. The CDR3 totals 14 residues. Germline loops: CDR1 LGHNA, CDR2 YNFKEQ. The CDR3 nucleotides read TGTGCCAGCAGCCAAGATCAGGTCGCAGATACGCAGTATTTT. Translating it yields CASSQDQVADTQYF.

The CDR3 reads CACRAQGSYNSPLHF. The CDR3 DNA reads TGTGCCTGCCGCGCTCAGGGATCCTATAATTCACCCCTCCACTTT. The chain joins TRBV30 to TRBJ1-6, with TRBD1 as a possible D gene (5 bases). This CDR3 spans 15 amino acids. V was shortened by 6 bases and J by 1 base, with 13 bases between the two germline ends. CDR1 GTSNPN and CDR2 SVGIG come from the germline V gene (reference sequence).

This clone was recorded only once. The rearrangement links TRBV19 to TRBJ2-7, with TRBD1 identical over 8 bases. Looked up from germline, CDR1 is LNHDA and CDR2 is SQIVND (reference sequence). There are 16 residues in the CDR3. The V segment lost 6 bases and the J segment 2 bases; nucleotides outside the gene matches: 12. The CDR3: CASSRFGDRGPYEQYF. The DNA of the CDR3 is TGTGCCAGTAGCCGTTTCGGAGACAGGGGTCCCTACGAGCAGTACTTC.

The chain combines TRBV5-4 with TRBJ2-5, with 7 bases matching TRBD1. Germline-derived CDR1 and CDR2 are SGHNT and YYREEE (reference sequence). J was trimmed by 4 bases and V by 4 bases; bases with no gene match: 1. The CDR3 totals 12 residues. The CDR3 here is CASSRGPETQYF. The CDR3 region has the DNA TGTGCCAGCAGCAGGGGGCCAGAGACCCAGTACTTC.

The chain combines TRBV18 with TRBJ2-7, with D perhaps matching TRBD2 (5 bases). Germline assignment: CDR1 KGHSH and CDR2 LQKENI. This CDR3 region has 13 residues. V lost 6 bases and J 3 bases, leaving 12 bases between the germline ends. CDR3 region: CASSPTAVYEQYF. The CDR3 DNA reads as TGTGCCAGCTCCCCAACAGCGGTCTACGAGCAGTACTTC.

The V call is TRBV7-2, the J call TRBJ2-1; D is undetermined. Germline-derived CDR1 and CDR2 are SGHTA and FQGNSA. The V end was cut by 6 bases, the J end by 8 bases, with 8 bases between. The length of the CDR3 is 11 residues. This CDR3 is CASSRSYEQFF. The CDR3 DNA reads as TGTGCCAGCAGTCGCAGCTATGAGCAGTTCTTC.

The chain has TRBV7-6 and TRBJ2-5; 9 bases match TRBD1. Losses at the gene ends were 2 bases for V and 5 bases for J; bases not matched to a gene: 9. The CDR3 covers 16 residues. Germline CDR1 SGHVS, CDR2 FNYEAQ. The CDR3 region is CASSLSSGQGKETQYF. The DNA for the CDR3 is TGTGCCAGCAGCTTATCATCCGGACAGGGGAAGGAGACCCAGTACTTC.

The chain recombines TRBV5-1 with TRBJ2-2, with TRBD1 matching over 7 bases. Germline trimming cut 2 bases from V and 0 bases from J; bases unmatched to any gene: 1. The V gene's germline CDR1 is SGHRS and CDR2 YFSETQ. The CDR3 is 15 amino acids. The CDR3 reads CASSLGTANTGELFF. The CDR3 nucleotides are TGCGCCAGCAGCTTAGGGACAGCGAACACCGGGGAGCTGTTTTTT.

The rearrangement uses TRBV5-1 and TRBJ1-2; 7 bases agree with TRBD1. V was clipped by 2 bases and J by 8 bases; unmatched bases: 3. CDR1 is SGHRS and CDR2 is YFSETQ in the germline V gene. The CDR3 has 12 amino acids. CDR3 sequence: CASSFGGQGYTF. Written as DNA, the CDR3 is TGCGCCAGCAGCTTTGGGGGACAGGGCTACACCTTC.

V and J are TRBV9 and TRBJ2-1; D perhaps matches TRBD2 (6 bases). Germline V gene sequence: CDR1 SGDLS, CDR2 YYNGEE. This CDR3 has 12 residues. V was trimmed by 1 base and J by 10 bases, leaving 9 bases between them. The CDR3 region has the DNA TGTGCCAGCAGCGTAACGGGGGTGGAGCAGTTCTTC. Translation: CASSVTGVEQFF.

The V call is TRBV7-9, the J call TRBJ1-4; tentative D call: TRBD1 (5 bases). V shed 3 bases and J shed 4 bases, with 12 bases lying between them. The V gene's germline CDR1 is SEHNR and CDR2 FQNEAQ (reference sequence). The CDR3 is made up of 15 amino acids. CDR3 DNA sequence: TGTGCCAGCAGCTTGATGGGGGGTGATAATGAAAAACTGTTTTTT. This encodes CASSLMGGDNEKLFF.

The rearrangement links TRBV5-1 to TRBJ2-7; tentatively, D is TRBD1 (5 bases). CDR3 length equals 13 residues. V was cut by 1 base and J by 5 bases, with 10 bases left in between. Germline assignment: CDR1 SGHRS and CDR2 YFSETQ. The CDR3 coding sequence is TGCGCCAGCAGCTTGCCCAGGGCCCACGAGCAGTACTTC. Translation gives CASSLPRAHEQYF.

The V and J genes are TRBV25-1 and TRBJ1-2; no definite D call. This CDR3 is built from 13 residues. Trimming stripped 0 bases from V and 10 bases from J, with 12 bases between. Germline V gives CDR1 MGHDK, CDR2 SYGVNS. CDR3 DNA sequence: TGTGCCAGCAGTGAATATTCGCGGGGTGTCTACACCTTC. Its protein product is CASSEYSRGVYTF.

This chain links TRBV2 with TRBJ1-1; 7 bases fit TRBD1. Per germline, CDR1 SNHLY and CDR2 FYNNEI. J was trimmed by 5 bases and V by 6 bases; bases with no gene match: 9. This CDR3 is built from 14 residues. The CDR3 here is CASSVNRGGTEAFF. The CDR3 nucleotides are TGTGCCAGCAGCGTGAACAGGGGAGGAACTGAAGCTTTCTTT.

The chain recombines TRBV2 with TRBJ2-5; 8 nucleotides line up with TRBD1. Trimming cost V 4 bases and J 0 bases; bases outside gene matches: 4. The CDR3 spans 15 residues. Germline V gene lookup returns CDR1 SNHLY and CDR2 FYNNEI. The chain's CDR3 is CASSGDRSYQETQYF. CDR3 DNA sequence: TGTGCCAGCAGTGGGGACAGGTCATACCAAGAGACCCAGTACTTC.

The rearrangement uses TRBV28 and TRBJ1-3; D is perhaps TRBD1 (5 bases). Trimming cost V 6 bases and J 5 bases, with 11 bases left between them. The CDR3 is 13 amino acids. Germline V gives CDR1 MDHEN, CDR2 SYDVKM. The CDR3, as DNA: TGTGCCAGCAGGGGGGTTACCAGAAACACCATATATTTT. Protein: CASRGVTRNTIYF.

Written as DNA, the CDR3 is TGTGCCAGCAGTTTAAGATACAGGGTAAGATCAAGCAATCAGCCCCAGCATTTT. Its translation is CASSLRYRVRSSNQPQHF. The V gene is TRBV28, the J gene TRBJ1-5; possible D gene TRBD1, 6 bases. In germline, CDR1 is MDHEN, CDR2 SYDVKM. Trimming cost V 2 bases and J 1 base, with 18 bases left between them. There are 18 residues in the CDR3.

About this clone: The same CDR3 also results from other DNA sequences found in this sample. V and J are TRBV7-9 and TRBJ2-7; D call uncertain. In germline, CDR1 is SEHNR, CDR2 FQNEAQ (reference sequence). This CDR3 is built from 11 residues. Trimming removed 2 bases from V and 3 bases from J, with 2 bases in between. The CDR3, as DNA: TGTGCCAGCAGCTTACTCTACGAGCAGTACTTC. It encodes CASSLLYEQYF.

The chain uses TRBV7-2 and TRBJ2-5; TRBD2 matches at 12 bases. Germline V CDR1 and CDR2: SGHTA, FQGNSA. V gave up 5 bases and J gave up 3 bases; unmatched junction bases: 4. CDR3 length: 15 residues. Written as DNA, the CDR3 is TGTGCCAGCAGCACCTGGACTAGCGGGGAAGAGACCCAGTACTTC. Its protein is CASSTWTSGEETQYF.

This clone was seen a handful of times. The chain recombines TRBV6-6 with TRBJ1-6; no firm D call. Germline values: CDR1 MNHNY, CDR2 SVGAGI (reference sequence). The CDR3 contains 15 residues. The V and J ends lost 11 bases and 7 bases respectively, with 21 bases between them. The CDR3 DNA sequence: TGTGCCGCCAACTTACGCCTCGGGCTAAATTCACCCCTCCACTTT. It yields the protein CAANLRLGLNSPLHF.

J is TRBJ2-7 and V is TRBV7-2; 9 bases map to TRBD1. This CDR3 is built from 15 residues. The germline gives CDR1 SGHTA, CDR2 FQGNSA. V was clipped by 5 bases and J by 4 bases; unmatched bases: 9. The CDR3 spells CASSLAGTGFYEQYF. The CDR3 bases are TGTGCCAGCAGCCTGGCCGGGACAGGGTTTTACGAGCAGTACTTC.

This chain links TRBV6-5 with TRBJ2-7, with a possible D match to TRBD2 (6 bases). Germline loops: CDR1 MNHEY, CDR2 SVGAGI. The CDR3 is 16 amino acids. Trimming shortened V by 2 bases and J by 4 bases, and 18 bases separated the two germline ends. The CDR3 sequence: CASSYGSGVPGYEQYF. The CDR3 DNA is TGTGCCAGCAGTTACGGGTCGGGGGTCCCTGGGTACGAGCAGTACTTC.

This rearrangement joins TRBV2 to TRBJ2-5, with 8 bases matching TRBD2. The CDR3 is 15 residues long. V shed 4 bases and J 4 bases; nucleotides not matched to a gene: 8. CDR1 is SNHLY, CDR2 FYNNEI, per germline. CDR3 in DNA: TGTGCCAGCAGTGGGGTGGTAGCGGGGCGAGAGACCCAGTACTTC. It yields the protein CASSGVVAGRETQYF.

The genes are TRBV19 and TRBJ1-3, with 7 bases fitting TRBD1. Trimming took 6 bases from V and 0 from J; bases not matched to a gene: 14. The CDR3 consists of 18 residues. CDR1 LNHDA and CDR2 SQIVND come from the germline V gene (reference sequence). This CDR3 is CASSHRPGQILSGNTIYF. The CDR3 DNA reads as TGTGCCAGTAGCCACCGACCGGGACAGATTCTCTCTGGAAACACCATATATTTT.